This is a list of T cell receptor beta chains from one sample in a study of T cell changes during pregnancy in multiple sclerosis. Clones were read by immunoSEQ multiplex PCR, and TCRdb kept only the in-frame ones, dropping some. The sample shows tens of thousands of clones, 92% of them seen only once. The sequences come from peripheral blood, collected in the first trimester of pregnancy. The receptors derive from a female donor in good health, enrolled as a control in a pregnancy study. CDR3s include the opening cysteine and the closing phenylalanine or tryptophan. D genes are given only for firm matches. Not every row has a clone size; where given, it reads once, few, many or a size class.

- TRBJ2-7 TRBV5-4 - TGTGCCAGCAGCGGGGGCCTCGAGCAGTACTTC CASSGGLEQYF
- TRBJ2-1 TRBV30 TRBD1 TGTGCCTGGAGTGTGGGACAGTCGTCCGTGTTCTTC CAWSVGQSSVFF
once TRBJ2-2 TRBV5-1 TRBD2 TGCGCCAGCAGCCCGACCGGGACTAGCGGAAACACCGGGGAGCTGTTTTTT CASSPTGTSGNTGELFF
- TRBJ2-1 TRBV4-1 TRBD1 TGCGCCAGCAGCCAAGGGGGGGGGACAGGGCCCTACAATGAGCAGTTCTTC CASSQGGGTGPYNEQFF
once TRBJ2-7 TRBV27 - TGTGCCAGCAGTTTATGGGCGACAGGGGAGGGACGATCCTACGAGCAGTACTTC CASSLWATGEGRSYEQYF
once TRBJ1-2 TRBV4-1 - TGCGCCAGCAGTATCGACGGGATGGTGGGCTATGGCTACACCTTC CASSIDGMVGYGYTF
- TRBJ2-7 TRBV28 TRBD1 TGTGCCAGCAGTTTAATGACAGGGGGGTCCTACGAGCAGTACTTC CASSLMTGGSYEQYF
few TRBJ1-1 TRBV2 TRBD1 TGTGCCAGCACCAGGGGGGAGGTGAACACTGAAGCTTTCTTT CASTRGEVNTEAFF
- TRBJ2-7 TRBV6-1 - TGTGCCAGCAGGGTTTGGAGACAGGAGCCCTACGAGCAGTACTTC CASRVWRQEPYEQYF
- TRBJ2-1 TRBV23-1 TRBD1 TGCGCCAGCAGTCGAGGGGGCGGACGTTATATGACCGCAACCTACAATGAGCAGTTCTTC CASSRGGGRYMTATYNEQFF
- TRBJ2-2 TRBV5-1 - TGCGCCAGCAGCCGACTCCCGAGGTCCACTAGTCACACCGGGGAGCTGTTTTTT CASSRLPRSTSHTGELFF
- TRBJ2-7 TRBV28 - TGTGCCAGCACTTATAGCAGGGGCGCCTACGAGCAGTACTTC CASTYSRGAYEQYF
- TRBJ1-1 TRBV6-5 TRBD1 TGTGCCAGCAGTTATGGACAGGGGGCCGGACAACGAACTTTCTTT CASSYGQGAGQRTFF
- TRBJ2-7 TRBV27 TRBD2 TGTGCCAGCAGTCAAAGGGGACTAGCGGGAGAATCCTACGAGCAGTACTTC CASSQRGLAGESYEQYF
- TRBJ1-1 TRBV7-2 - TGTGCCAGCAGCTCTCTTACGGGTGGAGCTTTCTTT CASSSLTGGAFF
- TRBJ2-2 TRBV28 - TGTGCCAGCAGTTTCATGATAGCGGAAGCGAACACCGGGGAGCTGTTTTTT CASSFMIAEANTGELFF
- TRBJ2-7 TRBV28 - TGTGCCAGCAGTGGTGGAAGGCTAGTCTCCTACGAGCAGTACTTC CASSGGRLVSYEQYF
- TRBJ2-2 TRBV19 - TGTGCCAGTAGATTAACCCTGGGGACACCTAGGAACACCGGGGAGCTGTTTTTT CASRLTLGTPRNTGELFF